These 28 T cell receptor beta chains came from one sample sequenced in a study of blood T cell repertoires in COVID-19. This table comes from immunoSEQ multiplex PCR, and its TCRdb copy is limited to in-frame clones, with some not included. This table holds about 70,000 clones, around 84% found once. The sample taken for sequencing was peripheral blood. These receptors were collected from a woman of 80 years or more with acute or convalescent COVID-19.

J is TRBJ1-3 and V is TRBV7-9; D unclear. Germline-derived CDR1 and CDR2 are SEHNR and FQNEAQ (reference sequence). There are 14 residues in the CDR3. The V and J ends lost 5 bases and 2 bases respectively, with 10 bases between them. CDR3 sequence (DNA): TGTGCCAGCAGCCCACCGGTACCTGGAAACACCATATATTTT. This gives the protein CASSPPVPGNTIYF.

The chain recombines TRBV29-1 with TRBJ2-2, with a weak D call TRBD2 (5 bases). Germline-derived CDR1 and CDR2 are SQVTM and ANQGSEA. The CDR3 contains 12 residues. V lost 8 bases, J lost 6 bases, and 13 bases lay in between. The DNA for the CDR3 is TGCAGCTCCGAGGAGGAACCCGGGGAGCTGTTTTTT. Translating it yields CSSEEEPGELFF.

This chain joins TRBV12-5 and TRBJ1-3, with a tentative D call TRBD1 (5 bases). The length of the CDR3 is 15 residues. CDR1 and CDR2 from the germline V gene are LGHNT and FRNRAP. Trimming removed 0 bases from V and 8 bases from J, with 14 bases in between. Here the CDR3 DNA reads TGTGCTAGTGGTTTGGTGGGCAGGGTATCGGACACCATATATTTT. This codes for CASGLVGRVSDTIYF.

The chain is built from TRBV18 and TRBJ1-4; the match to TRBD1 covers 10 bases. CDR1 is KGHSH and CDR2 is LQKENI in the germline V gene. The trim removed 1 base at V and 0 bases at J, leaving 2 bases unmatched. This CDR3 is 17 amino acids long. The DNA for the CDR3 is TGTGCCAGCTCACCACTAGGACAGGGGGCAACTAATGAAAAACTGTTTTTT. Amino acids: CASSPLGQGATNEKLFF.

The chain carries TRBV4-2 and TRBJ2-2; maybe TRBD2 (7 bases). The CDR3 has 16 amino acids. The germline CDR1 and CDR2 sequences are LGHNA and YNFKEQ. Trimming cost V 0 bases and J 2 bases, with 10 bases left between them. CDR3 nucleotides: TGTGCCAGCAGCCAAGATAGGGGGGGAAACACCGGGGAGCTGTTTTTT. This sequence encodes CASSQDRGGNTGELFF.

This clone has only one observation. The rearrangement uses TRBV19 and TRBJ2-5; the D is unclear. Germline CDR1 is LNHDA and CDR2 is SQIVND (reference sequence). V lost 3 bases and J lost 2, with 4 bases in between. The CDR3 is made up of 12 amino acids. CDR3 region: CASSIGQETQYF. CDR3 bases: TGTGCCAGTAGTATCGGGCAAGAGACCCAGTACTTC.

J is TRBJ1-1 and V is TRBV11-3; D unresolved. With 6 bases removed from V and 4 bases from J, the gap between germline ends came to 12 bases. Per the germline V gene, CDR1 is SGHNT and CDR2 is YENEEA. The CDR3 is made up of 13 amino acids. DNA of the CDR3: TGTGCCAGCAGTGCCCTTGGAGGCACTGAAGCTTTCTTT. Its protein product is CASSALGGTEAFF.

The chain combines TRBV4-1 with TRBJ2-1; 7 nucleotides agree with TRBD2. Looked up from germline, CDR1 is MGHRA and CDR2 is YSYEKL. After removal of 0 bases from V and 1 base from J, the junction contained 3 bases not matched to a gene. The CDR3 runs to 16 residues. CDR3 DNA: TGCGCCAGCAGCCAAGATCGAGCGGGGTCCTACAATGAGCAGTTCTTC. Translation: CASSQDRAGSYNEQFF.

The chain links TRBV5-1 to TRBJ1-2; TRBD1 matches 7 bases. The CDR3 has 15 residues. The V gene end was trimmed by 0 bases and the J gene end by 7 bases; junction bases not matched to a gene: 9. Germline V gene data show CDR1 as SGHRS and CDR2 as YFSETQ. CDR3 DNA sequence: TGCGCCAGCAGCTTGGCCCAGACAGGGCGGGGTGGCTACACCTTC. Protein sequence: CASSLAQTGRGGYTF. Using reference TRBV5-1 and TRBJ1-2 for the parts outside the CDR3, the full variable domain is KAGVTQTPRYLIKTRGQQVTLSCSPISGHRSVSWYQQTPGQGLQFLFEYFSETQRNKGNFPGRFSGRQFSNSRSEMNVSTLELGDSALYLCASSLAQTGRGGYTFGSGTRLTVV.

This rearrangement joins TRBV11-2 to TRBJ2-1, with a possible D match to TRBD2 (6 bases). This CDR3 comprises 16 residues. Germline V gene data show CDR1 as SGHAT and CDR2 as FQNNGV. Between the trimmed V and J ends, which lost 5 bases and 0 bases, there was a span of 14 bases. The CDR3 DNA follows: TGTGCCAGCAGCCGCGGAGGGCCCAGCTCCTACAATGAGCAGTTCTTC. This encodes CASSRGGPSSYNEQFF. Drawing the rest from reference TRBV11-2 and TRBJ2-1, the complete variable domain is EAGVAQSPRYKIIEKRQSVAFWCNPISGHATLYWYQQILGQGPKLLIQFQNNGVVDDSQLPKDRFSAERLKGVDSTLKIQPAKLEDSAVYLCASSRGGPSSYNEQFFGPGTRLTVL.

In nucleotides, the CDR3 is TGTGCCAGCAGTCCTGGTAGCGGGGGCGAGACCCAGTACTTC. Protein product: CASSPGSGGETQYF. V is TRBV6-5 and J is TRBJ2-5, with 9 bases aligning to TRBD2. Looked up from germline, CDR1 is MNHEY and CDR2 is SVGAGI. This CDR3 contains 14 residues. The junction had 6 bases not matched to a gene; V was cut back by 5 bases and J by 5 bases.

The chain has TRBV3-1 (or the pseudogene TRBV3-2) and TRBJ2-2; tentative D call: TRBD2 (5 bases). The V gene lost 4 bases and the J gene lost 6 bases, with 12 bases spanning the gap. In germline, CDR1 is LGHDT, CDR2 YNNKEL (reference sequence). This CDR3 is built from 14 residues. The DNA of the CDR3 is TGTGCCAGCAGCCGGTTCGGGGATTCCGGGGAGCTGTTTTTT. This gives the protein CASSRFGDSGELFF.

The CDR3 DNA reads as TGTGCCAGCAGCGCCGTGGGAGCCGGGGAGCTGTTTTTT. Protein product: CASSAVGAGELFF. The V call is TRBV3-1 (or the pseudogene TRBV3-2), the J call TRBJ2-2, with D perhaps matching TRBD2 (5 bases). The CDR3 covers 13 residues. Trimming cost V 5 bases and J 6 bases, with 10 bases left between them. In germline, CDR1 is LGHDT, CDR2 YNNKEL (reference sequence).

The chain joins TRBV2 to TRBJ1-2; no firm D call. From germline, CDR1 is SNHLY and CDR2 FYNNEI. V was pared by 7 bases and J by 7 bases, with 13 bases between. The length of the CDR3 is 12 residues. DNA of the CDR3: TGTGCCAGCACAGAAGGCCCAGGTGGCTACACCTTC. This translates into CASTEGPGGYTF.

The V and J genes are TRBV5-1 and TRBJ1-4; unclear D gene. The CDR3 runs 13 residues. CDR1 and CDR2 from the germline V gene are SGHRS and YFSETQ. Trimming pared 3 bases from V and 8 bases from J, leaving 11 bases between. The DNA for the CDR3 is TGCGCCAGCAGCTCTAGAGCGGACGAAAAACTGTTTTTT. It codes for CASSSRADEKLFF.

This clone is a singleton in its sample. J is TRBJ1-5 and V is TRBV6-5; no clear D gene. CDR1 MNHEY and CDR2 SVGAGI come from the germline V gene. Trimming pared 8 bases from V and 11 bases from J, leaving 13 bases between. CDR3 size: 11 residues. The CDR3: CASGTDKAQHF. The CDR3 DNA is TGTGCCAGCGGTACTGACAAGGCCCAGCATTTT.

This chain links TRBV5-1 with TRBJ2-7, with 7 positions matching TRBD1. The CDR3 is made up of 14 amino acids. Germline V lookup: CDR1 SGHRS, CDR2 YFSETQ. Germline trimming cut 4 bases from V and 0 bases from J; bases unmatched to any gene: 4. CDR3 in amino acids: CASSPRDSSYEQYF. For the CDR3, the DNA is TGCGCCAGCAGCCCCCGGGACAGCTCCTACGAGCAGTACTTC.

V and J are TRBV6-5 and TRBJ2-5; 7 bases fit TRBD2. V shed 6 bases and J 1 base; nucleotides not matched to a gene: 8. The germline V gene encodes CDR1 MNHEY and CDR2 SVGAGI. The CDR3 covers 15 residues. Written as DNA, the CDR3 is TGTGCCAGCAGCCCGGGACTACAACTCCAAGAGACCCAGTACTTC. It encodes CASSPGLQLQETQYF.

This clone was found a few times. J is TRBJ1-4 and V is TRBV6-6; D is undetermined. The CDR3 sequence is 14 residues long. V dropped 6 bases and J dropped 7 bases, with 15 bases sitting between them. CDR1 MNHNY and CDR2 SVGAGI come from the germline V gene (reference sequence). The CDR3 reads CASRIEGMGEKLFF. CDR3 nucleotides: TGTGCCAGCAGAATAGAGGGTATGGGTGAAAAACTGTTTTTT.

The chain links TRBV5-1 to TRBJ2-5, with a possible D match to TRBD2 (6 bases). The V end lost 4 bases, the J end lost 5 bases, and 12 bases lay between the germline ends. CDR3 size: 13 residues. The germline gives CDR1 SGHRS, CDR2 YFSETQ. The CDR3 region is CASSPGAGETQYF. In DNA, the CDR3 is TGCGCCAGCAGCCCCGGGGCGGGGGAGACCCAGTACTTC.

This chain's CDR3 is CASSLSGRTEAFF. DNA of the CDR3: TGTGCCAGCAGCTTATCAGGGCGCACTGAAGCTTTCTTT. The gene calls are TRBV7-9 and TRBJ1-1; D is perhaps TRBD1 (5 bases). Between the trimmed V and J ends, which lost 2 bases and 4 bases, there was a span of 8 bases. This CDR3 region has 13 residues. Germline V gives CDR1 SEHNR, CDR2 FQNEAQ (reference sequence).

The V gene is TRBV2, the J gene TRBJ2-2; 9 nucleotides agree with TRBD1. With V trimmed by 5 bases and J by 4 bases, 5 bases remained unmatched. CDR3 length: 15 amino acids. Germline V CDR1 and CDR2: SNHLY, FYNNEI. CDR3 sequence: CASSLNRGRTGELFF. CDR3 bases: TGTGCCAGCAGTTTAAACAGGGGGCGCACCGGGGAGCTGTTTTTT.

The J gene is TRBJ1-1, the V gene TRBV11-2; D perhaps matches TRBD1 (6 bases). The CDR3 sequence is 14 residues long. Trimming shortened V by 1 base and J by 7 bases, and 13 bases separated the two germline ends. Germline CDR1 and CDR2: SGHAT and FQNNGV. CDR3 loop: CASSLATGHLEAFF. The CDR3 DNA sequence: TGTGCCAGCAGCTTAGCAACAGGGCACCTTGAAGCTTTCTTT.

V is TRBV7-8 and J is TRBJ1-5; TRBD1 matches at 7 bases. CDR1 is SGHVS, CDR2 FQNEAQ, per germline. Trimming took 1 base from V and 1 from J; bases not matched to a gene: 4. The CDR3 is 16 amino acids. This CDR3 is CASSLEGQSSNQPQHF. DNA of the CDR3: TGTGCCAGCAGCTTAGAGGGACAGTCAAGCAATCAGCCCCAGCATTTT.

This clone was picked up a small number of times. The V call is TRBV19, the J call TRBJ1-1; no clear D gene. V lost 8 bases to trimming and J lost 0 bases, with 7 bases between them. Germline CDR1 LNHDA, CDR2 SQIVND (reference sequence). CDR3 size: 12 residues. CDR3 protein: CASAGMNTEAFF. CDR3 nucleotides: TGTGCCAGTGCGGGGATGAACACTGAAGCTTTCTTT.

The CDR3 sequence is CASSPDRTNTGELFF. DNA for the CDR3: TGTGCCAGCAGTCCTGACAGAACGAACACCGGGGAGCTGTTTTTT. The chain has TRBV6-4 and TRBJ2-2; D perhaps matches TRBD1 (5 bases). Trimming removed 5 bases from V and 0 bases from J, with 10 bases in between. The CDR3 has 15 residues. CDR1 is MRHNA, CDR2 SNTAGT, per germline.

The chain couples TRBV2 to TRBJ1-1; 8 nucleotides line up with TRBD1. The germline gives CDR1 SNHLY, CDR2 FYNNEI. CDR3 size: 15 residues. J gave up 1 base and V 4 bases, and 5 bases lay outside the gene matches. In DNA, the CDR3 is TGTGCCAGCAGTGGATTGGGACAGGCGAACACTGAAGCTTTCTTT. It yields the protein CASSGLGQANTEAFF.

The chain joins TRBV5-1 to TRBJ2-2; the D is unclear. Per germline, CDR1 SGHRS and CDR2 YFSETQ. This CDR3 has 15 amino acids. Trimming removed 6 bases at V and 1 base at J, with 13 bases between. The CDR3 sequence: CASTGFERNTGELFF. CDR3 bases: TGCGCCAGCACCGGTTTCGAAAGGAACACCGGGGAGCTGTTTTTT.